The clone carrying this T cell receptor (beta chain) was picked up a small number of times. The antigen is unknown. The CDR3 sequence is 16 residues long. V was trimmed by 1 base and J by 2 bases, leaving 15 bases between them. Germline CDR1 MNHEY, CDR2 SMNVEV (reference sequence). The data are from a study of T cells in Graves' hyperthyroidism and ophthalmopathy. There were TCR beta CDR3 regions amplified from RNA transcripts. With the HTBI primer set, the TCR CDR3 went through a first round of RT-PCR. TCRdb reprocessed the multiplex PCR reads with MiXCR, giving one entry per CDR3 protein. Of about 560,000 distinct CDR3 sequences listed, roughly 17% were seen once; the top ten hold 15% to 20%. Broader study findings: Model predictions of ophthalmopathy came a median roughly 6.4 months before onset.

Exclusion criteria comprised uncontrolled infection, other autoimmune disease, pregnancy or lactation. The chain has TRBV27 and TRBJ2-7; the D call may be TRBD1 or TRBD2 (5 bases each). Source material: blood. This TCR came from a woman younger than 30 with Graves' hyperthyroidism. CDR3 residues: CASSLFSGTATYEQYF. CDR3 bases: TGTGCCAGCAGTTTATTTTCCGGGACGGCAACCTACGAGCAGTACTTC.